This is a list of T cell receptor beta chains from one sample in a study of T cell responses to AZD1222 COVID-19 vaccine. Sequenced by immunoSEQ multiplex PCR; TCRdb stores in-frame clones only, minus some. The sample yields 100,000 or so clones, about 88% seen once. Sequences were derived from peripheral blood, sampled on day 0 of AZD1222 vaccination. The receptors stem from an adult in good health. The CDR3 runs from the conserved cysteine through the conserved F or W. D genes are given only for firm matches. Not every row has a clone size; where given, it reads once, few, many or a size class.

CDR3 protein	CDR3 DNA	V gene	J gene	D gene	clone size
CASSLGDNQPQHF	TGTGCCAGCAGCTTAGGGGACAATCAGCCCCAGCATTTT	TRBV11-2	TRBJ1-5	.	.
CASSLDSGNTIYF	TGTGCCAGCAGTTTAGATTCGGGAAACACCATATATTTT	TRBV12-3/TRBV12-4	TRBJ1-3	.	.
CASSQETGAYEQYF	TGTGCCAGCAGCCAAGAAACGGGCGCCTACGAGCAGTACTTC	TRBV4-2	TRBJ2-7	.	.
CASSSTQRAYGYTF	TGTGCCAGCAGTTCGACACAGAGGGCCTATGGCTACACCTTC	TRBV27	TRBJ1-2	.	few
CASSRGQNQPQHF	TGTGCCAGCAGTCGGGGACAGAATCAGCCCCAGCATTTT	TRBV12-3/TRBV12-4	TRBJ1-5	TRBD1	once
CASRPGTGVDYGYTF	TGTGCCAGCAGACCAGGAACAGGGGTCGACTATGGCTACACCTTC	TRBV11-2	TRBJ1-2	TRBD1	.
CASSEGQEHTGELFF	TGCGCCAGCAGCGAGGGACAGGAACACACCGGGGAGCTGTTTTTT	TRBV5-1	TRBJ2-2	TRBD1	.
CASSFGTGLYEQYF	TGCGCCAGCAGCTTCGGGACAGGGTTATACGAGCAGTACTTC	TRBV5-1	TRBJ2-7	TRBD1	.
CASSTSDRNNQPQHF	TGTGCCAGTAGTACCTCGGACAGAAACAATCAGCCCCAGCATTTT	TRBV19	TRBJ1-5	.	.
CASSQLPVANYGYTF	TGTGCCAGCTCTCAACTCCCGGTAGCTAACTATGGCTACACCTTC	TRBV18	TRBJ1-2	.	.
CASSVQGATYGYTF	TGTGCCAGTAGCGTACAGGGGGCGACTTATGGCTACACCTTC	TRBV19	TRBJ1-2	TRBD1	.
CASSVGGVHEKLFF	TGTGCCAGCAGCGTAGGGGGGGTGCATGAAAAACTGTTTTTT	TRBV9	TRBJ1-4	.	.
CASSPGRGFYNSPLHF	TGTGCCTCGTCCCCGGGCAGGGGATTCTATAATTCACCCCTCCACTTT	TRBV24-1	TRBJ1-6	.	.